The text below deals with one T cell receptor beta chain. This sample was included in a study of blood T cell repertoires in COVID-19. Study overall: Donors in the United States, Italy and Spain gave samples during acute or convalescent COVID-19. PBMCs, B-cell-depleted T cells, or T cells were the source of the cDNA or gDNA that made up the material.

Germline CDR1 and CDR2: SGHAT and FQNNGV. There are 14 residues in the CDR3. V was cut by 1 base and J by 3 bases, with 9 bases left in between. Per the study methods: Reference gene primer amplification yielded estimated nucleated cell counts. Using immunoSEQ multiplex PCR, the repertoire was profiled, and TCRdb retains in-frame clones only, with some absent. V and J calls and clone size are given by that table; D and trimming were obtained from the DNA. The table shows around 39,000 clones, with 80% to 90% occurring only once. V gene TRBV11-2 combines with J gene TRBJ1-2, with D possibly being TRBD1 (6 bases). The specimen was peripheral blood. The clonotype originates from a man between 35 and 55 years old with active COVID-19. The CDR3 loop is CASSLGTEDYGYTF. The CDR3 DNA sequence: TGTGCCAGCAGCTTAGGGACAGAGGACTATGGCTACACCTTC.